This TCR beta chain was profiled in a study of T cells in Graves' hyperthyroidism and ophthalmopathy. The TCR beta CDR3 regions underwent amplification using RNA transcripts as the source. First-round RT-PCR with HTBI primers amplified the TCR CDR3 region. TCRdb reanalysed the multiplex PCR reads using MiXCR and keeps one entry per CDR3 protein. Here the sample spans 220,000 or so distinct CDR3 sequences, around 17% being singletons. This clonotype appeared many times. Patients with uncontrolled infections, other autoimmune diseases, pregnancy or lactation were excluded. Clinical symptoms, serum thyroxine, TRAb, thyroid ultrasound and orbital computed tomography established diagnosis. This CDR3 contains 11 residues. Germline CDR1 and CDR2: GTSNPN and SVGIG (reference sequence). Trimming left V 1 base short and J 7 bases short, with 8 bases between.

The chain recombines TRBV30 with TRBJ2-7; D remains ambiguous. The clonotype comes from a woman under 30 with Graves' ophthalmopathy. The sample consisted of blood. The CDR3 spells CAWSAEGEQYF. CDR3 DNA: TGTGCCTGGAGTGCCGAAGGAGAGCAGTACTTC.